This T cell receptor (beta chain) was sequenced during a study of T cell repertoires in cytomegalovirus infection. As for the study in general: An indication of both CMV infection and matching HLA type came from public TCR beta signatures.

This clonotype was recorded at least ten times. The antigen remains undetermined. Study-wide results and limits: There were HLA-C-restricted CMV-specific TCR beta clonotypes dominating the ex vivo response. Based on cumulative public TCR beta family frequency, carriers of CMV plus the relevant HLA were identified.

This CDR3 is 11 amino acids long. From germline, CDR1 is SQVTM and CDR2 ANQGSEA. Deletions cut 4 bases from V and 7 bases from J, with 8 bases between. TCRdb redid the calling of the reads with MiXCR, one entry per CDR3 protein. The table includes about 310,000 distinct CDR3 sequences, 8% to 10% detected once. The rearrangement uses TRBV29-1 and TRBJ1-5, with TRBD1 as a possible D gene (5 bases). The receptor was derived from a human donor in good health (CMV status not recorded). Some clones in this sample may be carry-over from other donors' samples. Sequencing input: PBMCs. The CDR3 DNA reads as TGCAGCGTTGCGGGACCGCAGCCCCAGCATTTT. Translating gives CSVAGPQPQHF.